This T cell receptor (beta chain) derives from a study of CD8 T cells in ankylosing spondylitis. Germline V CDR1 and CDR2: LGHNA, YNFKEQ. V lost 0 bases and J 2 bases, leaving 11 bases between the germline ends. This CDR3 has 15 residues. General observations from the study: Disease-linked clones bore a CD8+ phenotype, appearing relatively rarely in peripheral blood. Some motif variants had been reported before (in reactive arthritis synovial fluid and blood). Seemingly distinctive of ankylosing spondylitis blood was a TCR beta motif formed by eight highly homologous variants.

A note on this clonotype: The antigen is unknown.

TCRdb used MiXCR to reprocess the 5' RACE reads, holding one entry per CDR3 protein. The sample shows around 90,000 distinct CDR3 sequences, more than 25% of them seen only once. This TCR was sampled from a male donor with ankylosing spondylitis or in good health (not recorded which). The sample comprised blood, either unsorted or a sorted T cell fraction (not recorded which). The V call is TRBV4-2, the J call TRBJ2-7, with D tentatively TRBD1 (5 bases). CDR3 region: CASSQDFDSTYEQYF. For the CDR3, the DNA is TGTGCCAGCAGCCAAGATTTCGACAGCACCTACGAGCAGTACTTC.